This T cell receptor beta chain was identified in a study of blood T cell repertoires in COVID-19. The overall study: Spain, Italy and the United States supplied samples that represented acute and convalescent COVID-19.

The table came from immunoSEQ multiplex PCR; TCRdb's copy has only in-frame clones and leaves some out. The data contain approximately 490,000 clones, more than 85% of them singletons. This CDR3 is built from 14 residues. Trimming pared 6 bases from V and 6 bases from J, leaving 17 bases between. In germline, CDR1 is MNHEY, CDR2 SVGAGI. The TCR comes from an older woman who had recovered from COVID-19. The sequenced sample consisted of PBMCs or T cells enriched from blood (not recorded which). The rearrangement joins TRBV6-5 to TRBJ2-5, with D perhaps matching TRBD1 (5 bases). The CDR3 DNA reads TGTGCCAGCAGCGCTACAGGTACAGGAAAGACCCAGTACTTC. Its translation is CASSATGTGKTQYF.